This record concerns one T cell receptor (beta chain) sequence. Its antigen is as yet unknown. The sample is drawn from a study of beta chain features in type 1 diabetes. Findings and limits, study-wide: Insertions were fewer and deletions more numerous at VDJ junctions in type 1 diabetes patients.

One heparinised draw of blood, averaging roughly 110 mL, came from each donor. CD45RO/CCR7/CD25/CD127/CD95/CD27 separated CD4+ naive, central memory, regulatory and stem cell-like memory cells by sorting. The purity of all sorted populations exceeded 95%. The whole isolated RNA underwent reverse transcription, so sequencing captured expressed TCRB transcripts. Profiling relied on immunoSEQ multiplex PCR, and the TCRdb table lists in-frame clones only, not all of them. The table has about 40,000 clones, almost 65% seen once. Germline V gives CDR1 SEHNR, CDR2 FQNEAQ (reference sequence). This CDR3 region has 15 residues. J gave up 7 bases and V 5 bases, and 9 bases lay outside the gene matches.

The TCR originated in a woman aged 25 to 39 in good health. V gene TRBV7-9 combines with J gene TRBJ2-4; 9 nucleotides line up with TRBD1. Material: Tregs from blood. The CDR3 bases are TGTGCCAGCAGCCGTTCCGGGACAGGGTCCAACATTCAGTACTTC. It yields the protein CASSRSGTGSNIQYF.